The 17 T cell receptor beta chains listed next were all sequenced from one sample in a study of lymphopenia after photon versus proton radiotherapy. TCRdb's copy holds only in-frame clones and misses some; the assay was immunoSEQ multiplex PCR. Of around 63,000 clones detected, approximately 86% appear once; the ten largest clones hold about 2.3%. The material sequenced was peripheral blood, taken from a patient treated with photon-based radiotherapy. These receptors originate from a man aged 35 to 55 with gastric cancer.

The chain is built from TRBV6-6 and TRBJ1-4; possibly TRBD1 for D (5 bases). Per the germline V gene, CDR1 is MNHNY and CDR2 is SVGAGI (reference sequence). The CDR3 runs 14 residues. The V and J ends lost 5 bases and 4 bases respectively, with 11 bases between them. The DNA for the CDR3 is TGTGCCAGCAGTAAGACAGATGATAATGAAAAACTGTTTTTT. Residues: CASSKTDDNEKLFF.

The chain is built from TRBV2 and TRBJ1-1; D remains unclear. The CDR3 runs 13 residues. The V gene lost 5 bases and the J gene lost 1 base, with 8 bases spanning the gap. The germline V gene has CDR1 SNHLY and CDR2 FYNNEI. CDR3 protein: CASSRATNTEAFF. The DNA for the CDR3 is TGTGCCAGCAGTAGGGCAACGAACACTGAAGCTTTCTTT.

This sequence joins TRBV11-2 and TRBJ2-1; no firm D call. Germline loops: CDR1 SGHAT, CDR2 FQNNGV. Trimming pared 4 bases from V and 6 bases from J, leaving 7 bases between. This CDR3 contains 12 residues. Here the CDR3 reads CASSSPGNEQFF. CDR3 sequence (DNA): TGTGCCAGCAGCTCTCCCGGCAATGAGCAGTTCTTC.

The chain joins TRBV5-1 to TRBJ2-3; 9 bases match TRBD1. This CDR3 is built from 15 residues. The trim removed 4 bases at V and 4 bases at J, leaving 7 bases unmatched. Germline assignment: CDR1 SGHRS and CDR2 YFSETQ. The CDR3 region has the DNA TGCGCCAGCAGCACCTCGGACAGGGGATCAGATACGCAGTATTTT. Amino acid sequence: CASSTSDRGSDTQYF.

This chain joins TRBV7-2 and TRBJ1-2; tentatively, D is TRBD1 (5 bases). Per germline, CDR1 SGHTA and CDR2 FQGNSA. The CDR3 contains 14 residues. Trimming removed 1 base from V and 7 bases from J, with 13 bases in between. The CDR3 DNA sequence: TGTGCCAGCAGCTTAGACTATTTGGGGCTTGGCTACACCTTC. It specifies CASSLDYLGLGYTF. Based on the CDR3 plus reference TRBV7-2 and TRBJ1-2, the full variable domain is GAGVSQSPSNKVTEKGKDVELRCDPISGHTALYWYRQSLGQGLEFLIYFQGNSAPDKSGLPSDRFSAERTGGSVSTLTIQRTQQEDSAVYLCASSLDYLGLGYTFGSGTRLTVV.

The rearrangement uses TRBV29-1 and TRBJ2-5; 10 bases agree with TRBD1. CDR3 length equals 15 residues. The junction had 9 bases not matched to a gene; V was cut back by 1 base and J by 7 bases. Germline CDR1 is SQVTM and CDR2 is ANQGSEA. The CDR3 DNA reads as TGCAGCGTTGAAGCCAAGACAGGGGGCTTAGGGACCCAGTACTTC. Translated, it gives CSVEAKTGGLGTQYF.

This clone was picked up a small number of times. Other DNA sequences in this specimen translate into the identical CDR3. The chain is built from TRBV18 and TRBJ1-2; D may be TRBD1 (5 bases). This CDR3 region has 14 residues. Looked up from germline, CDR1 is KGHSH and CDR2 is LQKENI. Trimming removed 2 bases from V and 6 bases from J, with 13 bases in between. The CDR3 loop is CASSPTGPGDGYTF. The CDR3 DNA is TGTGCCAGCTCACCAACCGGGCCGGGGGATGGCTACACCTTC. The whole variable domain, filled in from reference TRBV18 and TRBJ1-2, reads NAGVMQNPRHLVRRRGQEARLRCSPMKGHSHVYWYRQLPEEGLKFMVYLQKENIIDESGMPKERFSAEFPKEGPSILRIQQVVRGDSAAYFCASSPTGPGDGYTFGSGTRLTVV.

V and J are TRBV19 and TRBJ2-6; possibly TRBD1 or TRBD2 for D (5 bases each). The V gene's germline CDR1 is LNHDA and CDR2 SQIVND (reference sequence). The CDR3 runs to 16 residues. V lost 4 bases and J 0 bases, leaving 10 bases between the germline ends. CDR3 amino acids: CASSTGRTSGANVLTF. For the CDR3, the DNA is TGTGCCAGTAGTACGGGACGTACCTCTGGGGCCAACGTCCTGACTTTC.

This clone was detected a few times. The rearrangement links TRBV10-1 to TRBJ2-7, with 8 bases identical to TRBD2. The CDR3 spans 17 residues. The V gene end was trimmed by 8 bases and the J gene end by 2 bases; junction bases not matched to a gene: 17. Germline loops: CDR1 WNHNN, CDR2 SYGVQD (reference sequence). The CDR3 nucleotides read TGCGCCAGCGGGGGCTGTAGAGCGGGGGAACCCGCCTACGAGCAGTACTTC. Translated: CASGGCRAGEPAYEQYF.

J is TRBJ1-2 and V is TRBV6-1, with D unclear. Trimming pared 6 bases from V and 8 bases from J, leaving 13 bases between. In germline, CDR1 is MNHNS, CDR2 SASEGT. The CDR3 is 12 residues long. DNA for the CDR3: TGTGCCAGCAGGGACGGCGACGGCGGCTACACCTTC. This translates into CASRDGDGGYTF.

The chain employs TRBV11-2 and TRBJ2-7; D remains ambiguous. V was cut by 1 base and J by 4 bases, with 8 bases left in between. There are 13 residues in the CDR3. CDR1 and CDR2 from the germline V gene are SGHAT and FQNNGV. The chain's CDR3 is CASSLGQLYEQYF. Written as DNA, the CDR3 is TGTGCCAGCAGCTTAGGTCAGCTTTACGAGCAGTACTTC.

The gene calls are TRBV18 and TRBJ2-3; 10 bases map to TRBD2. V trimming: 4 bases; J trimming: 2 bases; junction bases outside the gene matches: 6. CDR3 length: 16 amino acids. CDR1 KGHSH and CDR2 LQKENI come from the germline V gene. This chain's CDR3 is CASSLRTSGTTDTQYF. The CDR3 nucleotides read TGTGCCAGCTCACTCCGGACTAGCGGAACCACAGATACGCAGTATTTT. The entire variable domain, with the rest obtained from reference TRBV18 and TRBJ2-3, is as follows: NAGVMQNPRHLVRRRGQEARLRCSPMKGHSHVYWYRQLPEEGLKFMVYLQKENIIDESGMPKERFSAEFPKEGPSILRIQQVVRGDSAAYFCASSLRTSGTTDTQYFGPGTRLTVL.

In its sample, this clone was seen once. The rearrangement uses TRBV5-4 and TRBJ1-6; 8 positions agree with TRBD1. The CDR3 is 14 residues long. Germline CDR1 is SGHNT and CDR2 is YYREEE (reference sequence). The junction had 5 bases not matched to a gene; V was cut back by 3 bases and J by 9 bases. CDR3 bases: TGTGCCAGCAGCTGGGACAGGCTTAGTTCACCCCTCCACTTT. It yields the protein CASSWDRLSSPLHF.

The J gene is TRBJ1-2, the V gene TRBV30; 7 positions agree with TRBD1. This CDR3 comprises 13 residues. The J segment lost 2 bases and the V segment lost 3 bases, leaving 3 bases of the junction unmatched. The germline V gene encodes CDR1 GTSNPN and CDR2 SVGIG (reference sequence). CDR3: CAWSAGQNYGYTF. CDR3 coding DNA: TGTGCCTGGAGCGCGGGACAGAACTATGGCTACACCTTC.

CDR3 residues: CASSHQGGGTEAFF. CDR3 coding DNA: TGTGCCAGCAGCCACCAGGGGGGGGGCACTGAAGCTTTCTTT. This chain links TRBV14 with TRBJ1-1; 7 positions match TRBD1. With 3 bases clipped from V and 4 bases from J, the junction kept 5 bases outside the gene matches. The germline gives CDR1 SGHDN, CDR2 FVKESK. The CDR3 spans 14 residues.

The chain is built from TRBV5-4 and TRBJ2-1, with a weak D call TRBD1 (8 bases). From germline, CDR1 is SGHNT and CDR2 YYREEE (reference sequence). The CDR3 has 15 amino acids. The ends were cut back, 6 bases at V and 4 bases at J, with 17 bases in the middle. The CDR3 loop is CASTFAGDRYNEQFF. The CDR3 bases are TGTGCCAGCACCTTCGCGGGGGACAGGTACAATGAGCAGTTCTTC.

The chain is built from TRBV4-1 and TRBJ1-4; 9 bases are a match to TRBD1. Germline lookup yields CDR1 MGHRA and CDR2 YSYEKL. The J segment lost 8 bases and the V segment lost 1 base, leaving 5 bases of the junction unmatched. This CDR3 spans 15 amino acids. The CDR3 DNA reads as TGCGCCAGCAGCCAAGGGGGACAGGGAGGGGAAAAACTGTTTTTT. The encoded protein is CASSQGGQGGEKLFF.